The clone carrying this TCR beta chain was seen just once. Its specificity is unknown. Amplification used 60 Vbeta primers and 13 Jbeta primers. Produced via immunoSEQ multiplex PCR; TCRdb's table is partial and in-frame only. Found here are 140,000 to 150,000 clones, under 90% of them singletons; the top ten hold roughly 4.7%. This sample is part of a study of cytomegalovirus exposure and HLA in healthy donors. Study-level background: An early release of data contained approximately 80 million unique TCRs, which came from HLA-typed donors. Study-wide points: In an earlier analysis, in roughly 600 donors, most V segments appeared productive either ~90% or ~30% of the time. A reported reduction in N-insertions relative to the roughly 700-donor mean was seen in an Asian-associated ancestry cluster in a later analysis.

Sequencing was done on a sample of PBMCs. The TCR originated in a man aged 35 to 55 in good health and CMV-seronegative.

CDR3 DNA sequence: TGCAGTCAGGGGAGCAGAAACATTCAGTACTTC. It specifies CSQGSRNIQYF. The chain combines TRBV20-1 with TRBJ2-4; tentatively, D is TRBD1 (6 bases). Trimming shortened V by 8 bases and J by 6 bases, and 11 bases separated the two germline ends. The germline CDR1 and CDR2 sequences are DFQATT and SNEGSKA (reference sequence). This CDR3 spans 11 amino acids.